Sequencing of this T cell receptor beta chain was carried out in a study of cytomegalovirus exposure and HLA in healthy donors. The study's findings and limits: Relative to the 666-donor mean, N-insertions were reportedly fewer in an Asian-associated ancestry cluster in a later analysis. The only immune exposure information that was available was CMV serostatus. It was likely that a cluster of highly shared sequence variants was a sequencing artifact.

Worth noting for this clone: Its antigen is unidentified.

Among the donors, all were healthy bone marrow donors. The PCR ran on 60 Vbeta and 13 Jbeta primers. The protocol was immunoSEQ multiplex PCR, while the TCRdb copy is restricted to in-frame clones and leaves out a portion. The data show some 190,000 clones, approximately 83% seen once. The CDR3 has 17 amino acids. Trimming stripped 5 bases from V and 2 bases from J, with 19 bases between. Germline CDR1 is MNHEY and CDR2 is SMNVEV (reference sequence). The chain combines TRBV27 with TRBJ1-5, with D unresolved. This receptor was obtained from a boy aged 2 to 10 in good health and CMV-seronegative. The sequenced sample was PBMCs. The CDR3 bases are TGTGCCAGCAGTCCAGACCGGGCCCGGCGGGGCAATCAGCCCCAGCATTTT. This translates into CASSPDRARRGNQPQHF.